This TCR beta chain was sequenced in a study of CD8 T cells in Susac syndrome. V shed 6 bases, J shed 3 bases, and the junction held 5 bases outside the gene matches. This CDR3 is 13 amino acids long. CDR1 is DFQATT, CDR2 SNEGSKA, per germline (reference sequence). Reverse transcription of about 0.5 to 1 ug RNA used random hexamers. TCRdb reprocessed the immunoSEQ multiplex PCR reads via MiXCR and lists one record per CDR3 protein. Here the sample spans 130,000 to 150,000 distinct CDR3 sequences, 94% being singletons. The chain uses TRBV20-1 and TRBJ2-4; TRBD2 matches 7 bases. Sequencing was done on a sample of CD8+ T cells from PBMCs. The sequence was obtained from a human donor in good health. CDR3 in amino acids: CSAGGIGKNIQYF. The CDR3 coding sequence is TGCAGTGCCGGGGGGATCGGCAAAAACATTCAGTACTTC.